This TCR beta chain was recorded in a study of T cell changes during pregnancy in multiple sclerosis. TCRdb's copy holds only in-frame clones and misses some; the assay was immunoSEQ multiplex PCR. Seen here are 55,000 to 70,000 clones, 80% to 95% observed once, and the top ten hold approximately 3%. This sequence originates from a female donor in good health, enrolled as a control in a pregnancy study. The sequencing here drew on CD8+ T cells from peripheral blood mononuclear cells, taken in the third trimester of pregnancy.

CDR3 in DNA: TGTGCCAGCAGCCAAGCTACGATTGAAGCTTTCTTT. This sequence encodes CASSQATIEAFF. The chain couples TRBV14 to TRBJ1-1; no clear D gene. This CDR3 comprises 12 residues. Germline V gene lookup returns CDR1 SGHDN and CDR2 FVKESK. Deletions cut 1 base from V and 7 bases from J, with 7 bases between.